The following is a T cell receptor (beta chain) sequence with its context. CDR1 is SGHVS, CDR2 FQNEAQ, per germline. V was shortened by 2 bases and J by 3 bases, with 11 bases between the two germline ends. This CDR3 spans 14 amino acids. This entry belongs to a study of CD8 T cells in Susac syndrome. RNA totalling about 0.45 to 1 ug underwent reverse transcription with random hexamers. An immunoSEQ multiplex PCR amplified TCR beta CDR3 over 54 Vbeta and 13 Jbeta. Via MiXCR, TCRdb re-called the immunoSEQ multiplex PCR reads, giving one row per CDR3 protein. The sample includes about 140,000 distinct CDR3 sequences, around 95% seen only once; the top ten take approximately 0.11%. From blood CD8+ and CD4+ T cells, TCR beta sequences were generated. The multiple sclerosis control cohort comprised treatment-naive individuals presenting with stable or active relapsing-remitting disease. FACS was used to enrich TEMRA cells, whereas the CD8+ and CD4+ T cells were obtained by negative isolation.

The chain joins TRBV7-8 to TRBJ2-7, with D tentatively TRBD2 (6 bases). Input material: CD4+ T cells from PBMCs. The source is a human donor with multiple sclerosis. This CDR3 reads CASSLWRGYYEQYF. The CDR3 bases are TGTGCCAGCAGCTTATGGCGGGGCTACTACGAGCAGTACTTC.